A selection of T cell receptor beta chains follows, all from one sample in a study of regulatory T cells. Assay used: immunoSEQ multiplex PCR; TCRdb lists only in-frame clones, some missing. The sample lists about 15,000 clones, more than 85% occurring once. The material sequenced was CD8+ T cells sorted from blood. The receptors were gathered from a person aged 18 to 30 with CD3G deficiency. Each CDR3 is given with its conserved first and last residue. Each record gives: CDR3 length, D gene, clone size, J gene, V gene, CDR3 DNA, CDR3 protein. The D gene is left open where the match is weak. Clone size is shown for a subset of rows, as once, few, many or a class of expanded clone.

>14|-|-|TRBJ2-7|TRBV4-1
TGCGCCAGCAGCCAAGGAACAGGGACCTACGAGCAGTACTTC
CASSQGTGTYEQYF
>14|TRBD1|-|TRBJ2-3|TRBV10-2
TGCGCCAGCAGTGAGCTGGGACAGGAAGATACGCAGTATTTT
CASSELGQEDTQYF
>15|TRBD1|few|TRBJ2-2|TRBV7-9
TGTGCCAGCAGCCCTCGGGACAGAAACACCGGGGAGCTGTTTTTT
CASSPRDRNTGELFF
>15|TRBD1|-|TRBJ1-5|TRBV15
TGTGCCACCAGCAGATACACGACAGGGAGTCAGCCCCAGCATTTT
CATSRYTTGSQPQHF
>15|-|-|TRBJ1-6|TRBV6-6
TGTGCCAGCAGTAGATGGGGTTCTGATAATTCACCCCTCCACTTT
CASSRWGSDNSPLHF
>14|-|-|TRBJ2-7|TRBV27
TGTGCCAGCAGTTTACGACAGTCCAATTACGAGCAGTACTTC
CASSLRQSNYEQYF
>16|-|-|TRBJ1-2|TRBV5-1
TGCGCCAGCAGCTTGGCCGGTACCCGAGGGATCTATGGCTACACCTTC
CASSLAGTRGIYGYTF
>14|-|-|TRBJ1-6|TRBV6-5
TGTGCCAGCAGTTACTCGGGACACCTTTCACCCCTCCACTTT
CASSYSGHLSPLHF
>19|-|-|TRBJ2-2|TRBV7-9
TGTGCCAGCAGCTTGGGGACTCCTGCGCCTGGGGCGAACACCGGGGAGCTGTTTTTT
CASSLGTPAPGANTGELFF
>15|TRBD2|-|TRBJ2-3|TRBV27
TGTGCCAGCAGTTTGACTAGCTACGACACAGATACGCAGTATTTT
CASSLTSYDTDTQYF
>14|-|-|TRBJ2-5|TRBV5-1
TGCGCCAGCAGCTTGGAAGGGGATCCGGAGACCCAGTACTTC
CASSLEGDPETQYF
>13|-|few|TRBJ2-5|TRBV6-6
TGTGCCAGCAGTTACGTTGGCCAAGAGACCCAGTACTTC
CASSYVGQETQYF
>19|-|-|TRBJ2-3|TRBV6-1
TGTGCCAGCAGTGACTGTTTAATCGGGACGGACACTAGCACAGATACGCAGTATTTT
CASSDCLIGTDTSTDTQYF
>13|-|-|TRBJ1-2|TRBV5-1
TGCGCCAGCAGTCTTGACTCTGGCTATGGCTACACCTTC
CASSLDSGYGYTF
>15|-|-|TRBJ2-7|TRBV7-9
TGTGCCAGCAGCTTAGTCGCAGGGCAGCCCTACGAGCAGTACTTC
CASSLVAGQPYEQYF
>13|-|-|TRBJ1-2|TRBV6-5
TGTGCCAGCTCAGGGGAGACTAACTATGGCTACACCTTC
CASSGETNYGYTF